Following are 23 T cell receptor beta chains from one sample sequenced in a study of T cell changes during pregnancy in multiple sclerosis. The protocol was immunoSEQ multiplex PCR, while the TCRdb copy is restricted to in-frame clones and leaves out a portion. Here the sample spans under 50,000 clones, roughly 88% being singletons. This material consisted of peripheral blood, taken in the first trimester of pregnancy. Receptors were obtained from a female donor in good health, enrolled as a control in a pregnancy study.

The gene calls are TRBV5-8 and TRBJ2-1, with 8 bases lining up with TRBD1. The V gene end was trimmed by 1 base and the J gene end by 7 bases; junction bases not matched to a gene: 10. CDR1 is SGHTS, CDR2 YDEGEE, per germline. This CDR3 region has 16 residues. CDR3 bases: TGTGCCAGCAGCTTGTTCAGCGGACAGGGTCGAAATGAGCAGTTCTTC. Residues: CASSLFSGQGRNEQFF.

CDR3: CSVEDPWNLGDEQYF. CDR3 coding DNA: TGCAGCGTTGAAGATCCTTGGAATCTCGGGGACGAGCAGTACTTC. The chain carries TRBV29-1 and TRBJ2-7; D is perhaps TRBD2 (5 bases). This CDR3 is 15 amino acids long. The germline V and J ends were trimmed by 0 bases and 5 bases, with 17 bases remaining between them. In germline, CDR1 is SQVTM, CDR2 ANQGSEA.

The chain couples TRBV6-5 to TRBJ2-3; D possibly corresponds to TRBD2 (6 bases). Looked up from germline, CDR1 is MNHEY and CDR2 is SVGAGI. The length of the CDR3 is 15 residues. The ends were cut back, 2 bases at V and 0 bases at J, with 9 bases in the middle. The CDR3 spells CASSYASASTDTQYF. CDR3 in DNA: TGTGCCAGCAGTTACGCTAGCGCGAGCACAGATACGCAGTATTTT.

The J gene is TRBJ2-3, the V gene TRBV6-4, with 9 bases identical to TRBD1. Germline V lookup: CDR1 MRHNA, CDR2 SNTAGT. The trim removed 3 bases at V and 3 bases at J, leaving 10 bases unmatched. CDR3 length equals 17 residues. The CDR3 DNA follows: TGTGCCAGCAGTGAGGGGCCGGCGGGACAGGGAACAGATACGCAGTATTTT. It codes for CASSEGPAGQGTDTQYF.

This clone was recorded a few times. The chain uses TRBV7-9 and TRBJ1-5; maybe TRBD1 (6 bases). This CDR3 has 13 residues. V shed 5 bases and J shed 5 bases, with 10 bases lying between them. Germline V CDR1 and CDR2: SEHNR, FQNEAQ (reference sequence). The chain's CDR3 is CASSEQGHQPQHF. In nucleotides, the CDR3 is TGTGCCAGCAGCGAACAGGGTCATCAGCCCCAGCATTTT.

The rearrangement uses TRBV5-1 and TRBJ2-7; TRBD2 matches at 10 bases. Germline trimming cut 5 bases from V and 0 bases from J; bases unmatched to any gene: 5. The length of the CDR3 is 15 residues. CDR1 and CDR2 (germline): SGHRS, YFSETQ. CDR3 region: CASRYGLAASYEQYF. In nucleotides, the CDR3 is TGCGCCAGCAGATACGGACTAGCGGCCTCCTACGAGCAGTACTTC.

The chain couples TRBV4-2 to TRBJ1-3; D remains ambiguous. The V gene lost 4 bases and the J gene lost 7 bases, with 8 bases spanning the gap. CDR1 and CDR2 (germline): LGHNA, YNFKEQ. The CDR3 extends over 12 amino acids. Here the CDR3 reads CASSPLGNTIYF. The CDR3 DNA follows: TGTGCCAGCAGCCCCCTCGGGAACACCATATATTTT.

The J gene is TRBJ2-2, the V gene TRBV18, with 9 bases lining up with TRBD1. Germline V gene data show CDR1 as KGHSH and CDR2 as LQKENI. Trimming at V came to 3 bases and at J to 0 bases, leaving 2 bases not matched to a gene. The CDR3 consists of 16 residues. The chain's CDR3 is CASSPDRGANTGELFF. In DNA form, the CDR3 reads TGTGCCAGCTCACCGGACAGGGGTGCGAACACCGGGGAGCTGTTTTTT.

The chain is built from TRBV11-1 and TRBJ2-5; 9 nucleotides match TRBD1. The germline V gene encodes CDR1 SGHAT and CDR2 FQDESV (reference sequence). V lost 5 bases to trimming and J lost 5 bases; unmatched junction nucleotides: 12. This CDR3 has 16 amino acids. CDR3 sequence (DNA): TGTGCCAGCAGCACGGCCGGGACAGGGCAGTTGGAGACCCAGTACTTC. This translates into CASSTAGTGQLETQYF.

CDR3 sequence (DNA): TGTGCCAGCAGCGTTTCAGGGGGCGACAATCAGCCCCAGCATTTT. Its protein product is CASSVSGGDNQPQHF. The chain links TRBV9 to TRBJ1-5, with 8 bases that match TRBD1. J lost 3 bases, V lost 2 bases, and 4 bases had no gene match. This CDR3 is built from 15 residues. Germline loops: CDR1 SGDLS, CDR2 YYNGEE.

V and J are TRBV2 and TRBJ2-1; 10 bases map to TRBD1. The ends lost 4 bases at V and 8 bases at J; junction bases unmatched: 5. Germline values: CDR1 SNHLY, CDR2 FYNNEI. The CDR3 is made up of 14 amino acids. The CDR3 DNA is TGTGCCAGCAGTGTAGAGACAGGGGGCTATGAGCAGTTCTTC. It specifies CASSVETGGYEQFF.

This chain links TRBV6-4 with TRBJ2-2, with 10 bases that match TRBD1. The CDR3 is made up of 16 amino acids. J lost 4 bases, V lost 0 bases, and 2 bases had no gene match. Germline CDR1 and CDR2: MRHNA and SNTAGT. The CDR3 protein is CASSDSRTGGTGELFF. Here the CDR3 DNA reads TGTGCCAGCAGTGACTCCAGGACAGGGGGCACCGGGGAGCTGTTTTTT.

In nucleotides, the CDR3 is TGTGCCAGTAGTCTGTTCGCATCAAGGGGCGAGGACATTCAGTACTTC. Encoded protein: CASSLFASRGEDIQYF. V gene TRBV19 combines with J gene TRBJ2-4, with D perhaps matching TRBD1 (5 bases). The CDR3 length is 16 residues. CDR1 LNHDA and CDR2 SQIVND come from the germline V gene (reference sequence). With 5 bases removed from V and 8 bases from J, the gap between germline ends came to 22 bases. The entire variable domain, with the rest obtained from reference TRBV19 and TRBJ2-4, is as follows: DGGITQSPKYLFRKEGQNVTLSCEQNLNHDAMYWYRQDPGQGLRLIYYSQIVNDFQKGDIAEGYSVSREKKESFPLTVTSAQKNPTAFYLCASSLFASRGEDIQYFGAGTRLSVL.

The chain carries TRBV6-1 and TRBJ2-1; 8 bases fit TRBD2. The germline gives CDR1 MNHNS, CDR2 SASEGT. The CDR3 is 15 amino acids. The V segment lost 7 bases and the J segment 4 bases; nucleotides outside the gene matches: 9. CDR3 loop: CASKTGTRDYNEQFF. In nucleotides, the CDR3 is TGTGCCAGCAAGACCGGGACTAGGGATTACAATGAGCAGTTCTTC.

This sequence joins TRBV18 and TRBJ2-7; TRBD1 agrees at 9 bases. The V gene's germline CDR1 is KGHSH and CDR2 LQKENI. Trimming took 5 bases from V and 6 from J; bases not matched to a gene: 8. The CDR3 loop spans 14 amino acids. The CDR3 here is CASSGSGTGREQYF. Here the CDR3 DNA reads TGTGCCAGCTCAGGCTCCGGGACAGGGCGCGAGCAGTACTTC.

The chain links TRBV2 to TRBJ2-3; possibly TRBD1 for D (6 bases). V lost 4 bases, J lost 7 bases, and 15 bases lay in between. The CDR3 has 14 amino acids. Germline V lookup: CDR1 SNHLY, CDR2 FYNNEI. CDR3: CASSARTVINTQYF. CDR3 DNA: TGTGCCAGCAGTGCCCGGACAGTGATAAATACGCAGTATTTT.

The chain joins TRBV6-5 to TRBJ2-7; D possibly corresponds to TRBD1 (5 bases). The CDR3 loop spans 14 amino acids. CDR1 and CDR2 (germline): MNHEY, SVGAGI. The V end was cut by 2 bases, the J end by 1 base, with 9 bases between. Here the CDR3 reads CASSYVAGSYEQYF. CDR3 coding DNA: TGTGCCAGCAGTTACGTAGCAGGGTCCTACGAGCAGTACTTC.

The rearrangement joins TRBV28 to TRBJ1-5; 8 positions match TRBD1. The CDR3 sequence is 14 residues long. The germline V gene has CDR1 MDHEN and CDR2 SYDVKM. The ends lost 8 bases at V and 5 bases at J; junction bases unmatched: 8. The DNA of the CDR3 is TGTGCCAGCTTCACCGGACAGGGCTATCAGCCCCAGCATTTT. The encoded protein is CASFTGQGYQPQHF. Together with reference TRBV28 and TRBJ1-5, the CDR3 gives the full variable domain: DVKVTQSSRYLVKRTGEKVFLECVQDMDHENMFWYRQDPGLGLRLIYFSYDVKMKEKGDIPEGYSVSREKKERFSLILESASTNQTSMYLCASFTGQGYQPQHFGDGTRLSIL.

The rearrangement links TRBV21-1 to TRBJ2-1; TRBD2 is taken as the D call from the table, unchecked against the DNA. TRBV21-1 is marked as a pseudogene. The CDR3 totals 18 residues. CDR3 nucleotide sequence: TGTGCCAGCAGCAAATACCTTACGTGGGAGGAGGTGGTGAATGAGCAGTTCTTC. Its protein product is CASSKYLTWEEVVNEQFF.

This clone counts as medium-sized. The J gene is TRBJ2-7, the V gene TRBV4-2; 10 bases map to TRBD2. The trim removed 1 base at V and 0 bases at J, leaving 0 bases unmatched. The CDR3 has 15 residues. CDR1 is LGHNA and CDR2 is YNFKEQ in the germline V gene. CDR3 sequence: CASSQGLAGSYEQYF. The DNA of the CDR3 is TGTGCCAGCAGCCAAGGACTAGCGGGCTCCTACGAGCAGTACTTC.

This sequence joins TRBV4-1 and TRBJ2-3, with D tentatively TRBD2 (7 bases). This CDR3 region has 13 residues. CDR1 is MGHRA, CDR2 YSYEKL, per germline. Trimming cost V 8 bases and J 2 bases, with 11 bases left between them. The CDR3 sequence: CASGRGPTDTQYF. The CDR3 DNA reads TGCGCCAGCGGGCGGGGGCCCACAGATACGCAGTATTTT.

The CDR3 nucleotides are TGTGCCAGCAGTGACTCGACTAGCGGGGACACCGGGGAGCTGTTTTTT. Amino acids: CASSDSTSGDTGELFF. This sequence joins TRBV6-4 and TRBJ2-2, with TRBD2 identical over 11 bases. V lost 0 bases, J lost 3 bases, and 0 bases stayed unmatched. This CDR3 has 16 amino acids. Per the germline V gene, CDR1 is MRHNA and CDR2 is SNTAGT.

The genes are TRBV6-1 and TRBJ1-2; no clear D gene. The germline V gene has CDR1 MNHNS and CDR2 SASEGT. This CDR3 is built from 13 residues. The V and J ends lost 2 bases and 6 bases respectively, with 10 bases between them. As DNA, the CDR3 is TGTGCCAGCAGTGAAATGACCGGGAATGGCTACACCTTC. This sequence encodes CASSEMTGNGYTF.